The 18 T cell receptor beta chains reported below all come from one sample, sequenced in a study of T and B cells in COVID-19 patients. Multiplex PCR with BIOMED2 TRB-A/B primer pools amplified TRB rearrangements. Via MiXCR, TCRdb re-called the multiplex PCR reads, giving one row per CDR3 protein. The table lists about 4,100 distinct CDR3 sequences, about 27% of them singletons. TRB was amplified from approximately 250-500 ng of blood genomic DNA. The source material was blood. Receptors were obtained from a human donor with active COVID-19. The donor label of this sample is uncertain.

This clonotype was counted between two and nine times. This chain connects TRBV7-9 to TRBJ1-2; D is perhaps TRBD1 (6 bases). The CDR3 runs to 14 residues. Trimming left V 6 bases short and J 3 bases short, with 14 bases between. Germline CDR1 and CDR2: SEHNR and FQNEAQ (reference sequence). The CDR3 loop reads CASSRATGDYGYTF. DNA for the CDR3: TGTGCCAGCAGTAGGGCGACAGGCGACTATGGCTACACCTTC.

About this clonotype: A read error may produce the germline difference seen at one junction end. The chain is built from TRBV20-1 and TRBJ1-6; 7 bases fit TRBD1. There are 14 residues in the CDR3. Per germline, CDR1 DFQATT and CDR2 SNEGSKA (reference sequence). DNA for the CDR3: TGCAGTGCTAGAGTACAGGGGACTAATTCACCCCTACACTTT. This sequence encodes CSARVQGTNSPLHF.

V and J are TRBV18 and TRBJ1-6; 11 bases are a match to TRBD1. Germline CDR1 and CDR2: KGHSH and LQKENI. The CDR3 spans 15 residues. Germline trimming cut 1 base from V and 8 bases from J; bases unmatched to any gene: 1. The chain's CDR3 is CASSPLGQGDSPLHF. Written as DNA, the CDR3 is TGTGCCAGCTCACCACTGGGACAGGGGGATTCACCCCTCCACTTT.

In its sample, this clonotype was seen once. A much larger clone sits a single nucleotide away, making a read error possible. The CDR3 protein is CATSREPGSTEAFF. CDR3 in DNA: TGTGCCACCAGCAGAGAACCTGGTTCGACTGAAGCTTTCTTT. The chain combines TRBV15 with TRBJ1-1; D not resolved. Trimming pared 0 bases from V and 5 bases from J, leaving 10 bases between. Germline-derived CDR1 and CDR2 are LNHNV and YYDKDF (reference sequence). This CDR3 is 14 amino acids long.

This clonotype appeared a few times. The chain joins TRBV20-1 to TRBJ2-7, with 7 bases matching TRBD1. The germline gives CDR1 DFQATT, CDR2 SNEGSKA (reference sequence). J gave up 2 bases and V 6 bases, and 10 bases lay outside the gene matches. This CDR3 comprises 14 residues. CDR3 amino acids: CSADPRGSAYEQYF. CDR3 nucleotide sequence: TGCAGTGCAGACCCCAGGGGGTCGGCCTACGAGCAGTACTTC.

This clonotype is medium-sized by share. The CDR3 DNA follows: TGTGCCAGCAGCCATTGGCCCTCTGGGGCCAACGTCCTGACTTTC. Its protein is CASSHWPSGANVLTF. V gene TRBV27 combines with J gene TRBJ2-6; D unclear. The CDR3 totals 15 residues. The germline V and J ends were trimmed by 6 bases and 0 bases, with 9 bases remaining between them. Per germline, CDR1 MNHEY and CDR2 SMNVEV (reference sequence).

For this clonotype: Just one base apart from a much larger clone, this may be a read error. The chain has TRBV6-5 and TRBJ2-5; tentative D call: TRBD1 (6 bases). Germline V gene sequence: CDR1 MNHEY, CDR2 SVGAGI. This CDR3 is 14 amino acids long. The CDR3, as DNA: TGTGCCAGCAGTTCGGACAGAGACGGCGAGATCCAGTACTTC. Translating it yields CASSSDRDGEIQYF.

There are a few counts of this clonotype. The V and J genes are TRBV18 and TRBJ1-1, with unresolved D. Germline CDR1 KGHSH, CDR2 LQKENI. V was shortened by 5 bases and J by 10 bases, with 17 bases between the two germline ends. The CDR3 totals 13 residues. The CDR3: CASSVGSGWAAFF. The CDR3 nucleotides read TGTGCCAGCTCAGTAGGGTCAGGCTGGGCAGCTTTCTTT.

This clonotype has ten or more counts. The chain recombines TRBV6-5 with TRBJ1-2; possible D gene TRBD1, 5 bases. V was pared by 2 bases and J by 3 bases, with 16 bases between. Germline-derived CDR1 and CDR2 are MNHEY and SVGAGI. The CDR3 has 16 amino acids. The CDR3 is CASSYRPAGNYYGYTF. CDR3 DNA: TGTGCCAGCAGTTACCGGCCGGCAGGGAATTACTATGGCTACACCTTC.

V is TRBV6-5 and J is TRBJ2-7; D perhaps matches TRBD2 (6 bases). The V gene's germline CDR1 is MNHEY and CDR2 SVGAGI. The CDR3 is 13 amino acids. V was cut by 5 bases and J by 4 bases, with 12 bases left in between. DNA for the CDR3: TGTGCCAGCAGTCAGGGACTCATTTACGAGCAGTACTTC. Protein product: CASSQGLIYEQYF.

This clonotype was found many times. The V gene is TRBV12-3 or TRBV12-4, the J gene TRBJ1-1, with D possibly TRBD1 on 5 matching bases. Deletions cut 4 bases from V and 0 bases from J, with 12 bases between. The length of the CDR3 is 15 residues. The CDR3 nucleotides are TGTGCCAGCAGTTCCATCTTGGGGGTGAACACTGAAGCTTTCTTT. Its translation is CASSSILGVNTEAFF.

This clonotype qualifies as medium-sized. The chain is built from TRBV6-5 and TRBJ2-5; D perhaps matches TRBD2 (6 bases). There are 13 residues in the CDR3. CDR1 and CDR2 from the germline V gene are MNHEY and SVGAGI. V lost 7 bases, J lost 5 bases, and 14 bases lay in between. The CDR3 spells CASTSGGGETQYF. Here the CDR3 DNA reads TGTGCCAGCACCTCTGGGGGAGGTGAGACCCAGTACTTC.

By frequency in the sample, this clonotype is medium-sized. The rearrangement links TRBV27 to TRBJ2-1; perhaps TRBD2 as D (5 bases). The ends were cut back, 8 bases at V and 1 base at J, with 9 bases in the middle. CDR3 length: 13 residues. Germline assignment: CDR1 MNHEY and CDR2 SMNVEV (reference sequence). Here the CDR3 reads CASARGSYNEQFF. The CDR3 coding sequence is TGTGCCAGCGCTCGAGGGTCCTACAATGAGCAGTTCTTC.

This clonotype was seen many times. V and J are TRBV12-3 or TRBV12-4 and TRBJ2-7, with 7 bases identical to TRBD2. The trim removed 6 bases at V and 6 bases at J, leaving 17 bases unmatched. The CDR3 runs 16 residues. The CDR3 loop reads CASSVQMGGRRFEQYF. The DNA for the CDR3 is TGTGCCAGCAGCGTACAAATGGGGGGGAGGCGGTTCGAGCAGTACTTC.

By frequency in the sample, this clonotype is medium-sized. The chain is built from TRBV5-4 and TRBJ2-7, with a possible D match to TRBD2 (6 bases). The CDR3 contains 13 residues. Germline V lookup: CDR1 SGHNT, CDR2 YYREEE (reference sequence). Trimming removed 1 base from V and 4 bases from J, with 9 bases in between. CDR3 in DNA: TGTGCCAGCAGCTTGCCGGGACTTTACGAGCAGTACTTC. Translated, it gives CASSLPGLYEQYF.

Ten or more counts support this clonotype. The V and J genes are TRBV12-3 or TRBV12-4 and TRBJ1-5; TRBD1 agrees at 9 bases. After removal of 6 bases from V and 2 bases from J, the junction contained 5 bases not matched to a gene. The length of the CDR3 is 15 residues. The CDR3 loop reads CASRPDRGGNQPQHF. In DNA, the CDR3 is TGTGCCAGCAGGCCGGACAGGGGTGGCAATCAGCCCCAGCATTTT.

This clonotype was seen a single time. This may be a read error, as it is one base from a much larger clone. The rearrangement uses TRBV10-3 and TRBJ2-3; the D is unclear. The CDR3 is 14 residues long. Germline assignment: CDR1 ENHRY and CDR2 SYGVKD. Trimming removed 10 bases from V and 1 base from J, with 15 bases in between. CDR3 sequence (DNA): TGTGCCACCAATACGGCAGACGGCACAGATACGCAGTATTTT. Translating gives CATNTADGTDTQYF.

This clonotype rates as medium-sized. The chain links TRBV5-4 to TRBJ2-5; D unresolved. Trimming took 2 bases from V and 5 from J, leaving 7 bases between them. This CDR3 has 12 residues. The germline V gene has CDR1 SGHNT and CDR2 YYREEE (reference sequence). CDR3: CASSLQKETQYF. Written as DNA, the CDR3 is TGTGCCAGCAGCTTACAGAAGGAGACCCAGTACTTC. Together with reference TRBV5-4 and TRBJ2-5, the CDR3 gives the full variable domain: ETGVTQSPTHLIKTRGQQVTLRCSSQSGHNTVSWYQQALGQGPQFIFQYYREEENGRGNFPPRFSGLQFPNYSSELNVNALELDDSALYLCASSLQKETQYFGPGTRLLVL.